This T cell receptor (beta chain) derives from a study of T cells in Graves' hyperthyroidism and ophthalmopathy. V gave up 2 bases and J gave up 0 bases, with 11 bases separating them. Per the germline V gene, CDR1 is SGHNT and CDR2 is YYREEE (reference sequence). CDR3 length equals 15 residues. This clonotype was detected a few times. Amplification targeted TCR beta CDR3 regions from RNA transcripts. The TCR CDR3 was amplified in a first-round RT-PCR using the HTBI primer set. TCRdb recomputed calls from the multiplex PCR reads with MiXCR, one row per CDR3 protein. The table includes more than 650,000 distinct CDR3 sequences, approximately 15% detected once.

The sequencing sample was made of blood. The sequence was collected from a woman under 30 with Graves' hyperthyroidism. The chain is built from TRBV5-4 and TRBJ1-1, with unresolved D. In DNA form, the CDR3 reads TGTGCCAGCAGCTTTAACGGGATAATGAACACTGAAGCTTTCTTT. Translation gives CASSFNGIMNTEAFF. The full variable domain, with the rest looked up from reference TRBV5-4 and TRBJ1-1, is ETGVTQSPTHLIKTRGQQVTLRCSSQSGHNTVSWYQQALGQGPQFIFQYYREEENGRGNFPPRFSGLQFPNYSSELNVNALELDDSALYLCASSFNGIMNTEAFFGQGTRLTVV.